These 24 T cell receptor beta chains were sequenced from one sample in a study of T cell repertoires in cytomegalovirus infection. Each CDR3 protein gets one entry after TCRdb re-called the reads with MiXCR. Seen here are 200,000 to 300,000 distinct CDR3 sequences, approximately 9.1% observed once, and the top ten hold about 15%. Sequenced input: PBMCs. The receptors come from a human donor in good health (CMV status not recorded). Some clones in this sample may be carry-over from other donors' samples.

This clonotype was observed at least ten times. The CDR3 DNA sequence: TGTGCCAGCAGCCAAGACCCCTCACCGCCAGATACGCAGTATTTT. Translated: CASSQDPSPPDTQYF. The gene calls are TRBV7-3 and TRBJ2-3; D uncertain. The ends were cut back, 5 bases at V and 4 bases at J, with 16 bases in the middle. The CDR3 contains 15 residues. Germline V lookup: CDR1 SGHTA, CDR2 FQGTGA.

This clonotype was detected a few times. V usage is TRBV2 and J usage is TRBJ2-1, with D unresolved. Looked up from germline, CDR1 is SNHLY and CDR2 is FYNNEI. This CDR3 spans 14 amino acids. The V end lost 2 bases, the J end lost 0 bases, and 5 bases lay between the germline ends. The chain's CDR3 is CASSEISSYNEQFF. CDR3 DNA sequence: TGTGCCAGCAGTGAAATAAGCTCCTACAATGAGCAGTTCTTC.

This clonotype has just a few counts. The rearrangement uses TRBV9 and TRBJ2-7; a possible D gene is TRBD1 (7 bases). The CDR3 is 15 residues long. Germline values: CDR1 SGDLS, CDR2 YYNGEE. Trimming stripped 4 bases from V and 1 base from J, with 15 bases between. The CDR3 DNA is TGTGCCAGCAGCCCAGGGGGACTGTTGTCCTACGAGCAGTACTTC. Translated: CASSPGGLLSYEQYF.

About this clonotype: This sequence may be a read error, since a much larger clone differs from it by one base. The chain recombines TRBV7-9 with TRBJ1-4; weak D call: TRBD1 (5 bases). Looked up from germline, CDR1 is SEHNR and CDR2 is FQNEAQ (reference sequence). Trimming took off 5 bases at V and 1 base at J, with 23 bases between the two ends. This CDR3 is built from 19 residues. The DNA of the CDR3 is TGTGCCAGCAGCCAAGAAGGCGTGAGTCGGACACGAACTAATGAAAAACTGTTTTTT. Its protein is CASSQEGVSRTRTNEKLFF.

Many counts were recorded for this clonotype. The V call is TRBV7-2, the J call TRBJ2-7; D gene uncertain. The germline gives CDR1 SGHTA, CDR2 FQGNSA. This CDR3 comprises 15 residues. Trimming left V 0 bases short and J 6 bases short, with 15 bases between. The DNA of the CDR3 is TGTGCCAGCAGCTTAGCAGTAGGCAGTGGGCGCGAGCAGTACTTC. Amino acids: CASSLAVGSGREQYF.

This clonotype has only a few counts. The rearrangement joins TRBV19 to TRBJ1-5; D is uncertain. The CDR3 length is 16 residues. Trimming left V 4 bases short and J 1 base short, with 14 bases between. CDR1 and CDR2 (germline): LNHDA, SQIVND (reference sequence). DNA of the CDR3: TGTGCCAGTAGTACCCGTGGAAAAGGGAGCAATCAGCCCCAGCATTTT. As protein: CASSTRGKGSNQPQHF.

This clonotype was observed at least ten times. This chain links TRBV7-2 with TRBJ1-5, with 9 bases fitting TRBD1. With V trimmed by 6 bases and J by 5 bases, 5 bases remained unmatched. Germline values: CDR1 SGHTA, CDR2 FQGNSA. The CDR3 runs 14 residues. The CDR3 region is CASRAQGADQPQHF. In nucleotides, the CDR3 is TGTGCCAGCAGGGCACAGGGGGCCGATCAGCCCCAGCATTTT. Filled out from reference TRBV7-2 and TRBJ1-5, the complete variable domain reads GAGVSQSPSNKVTEKGKDVELRCDPISGHTALYWYRQSLGQGLEFLIYFQGNSAPDKSGLPSDRFSAERTGGSVSTLTIQRTQQEDSAVYLCASRAQGADQPQHFGDGTRLSIL.

The chain joins TRBV6-6 to TRBJ1-5; 7 bases align to TRBD1. This CDR3 contains 19 residues. Germline V gives CDR1 MNHNY, CDR2 SVGAGI (reference sequence). The ends lost 2 bases at V and 0 bases at J; junction bases unmatched: 13. The CDR3 loop reads CASSYPTGLGGYSNQPQHF. CDR3 nucleotide sequence: TGTGCCAGCAGTTACCCGACAGGGTTGGGGGGATATAGCAATCAGCCCCAGCATTTT.

This clonotype was observed many times. The rearrangement uses TRBV4-3 and TRBJ2-2; tentative D call: TRBD2 (5 bases). V lost 0 bases and J 2 bases, leaving 13 bases between the germline ends. This CDR3 has 17 amino acids. Germline CDR1 LGHNA, CDR2 YSLEER. CDR3 residues: CASSQDRVAPNTGELFF. CDR3 DNA sequence: TGCGCCAGCAGCCAAGATCGGGTAGCGCCTAACACCGGGGAGCTGTTTTTT.

The chain links TRBV20-1 to TRBJ2-7; maybe TRBD2 (7 bases). The CDR3 is 17 amino acids. Trimming removed 6 bases at V and 4 bases at J, with 28 bases between. Germline V CDR1 and CDR2: DFQATT, SNEGSKA (reference sequence). The CDR3 region is CSAAGVVSGTPSYEQYF. The CDR3 DNA follows: TGCAGTGCCGCAGGGGTAGTGAGCGGGACACCTTCTTACGAGCAGTACTTC.

This clonotype appeared a few times. The chain has TRBV7-9 and TRBJ2-3, with D hard to call. V was pared by 0 bases and J by 3 bases, with 10 bases between. Germline lookup yields CDR1 SEHNR and CDR2 FQNEAQ (reference sequence). The CDR3 runs to 15 residues. For the CDR3, the DNA is TGTGCCAGCAGCTTAGCACCGGACGTTACAGATACGCAGTATTTT. Amino acid sequence: CASSLAPDVTDTQYF.

This sequence joins TRBV6-2 or TRBV6-3 and TRBJ1-1; D is unclear. V shed 0 bases and J shed 0 bases, with 14 bases lying between them. The CDR3 covers 17 residues. The germline V gene has CDR1 MNHEY and CDR2 SVGEGT. CDR3 DNA sequence: TGTGCCAGCAGTTACTCGAGAAGCCGGCGGTTGAACACTGAAGCTTTCTTT. Protein: CASSYSRSRRLNTEAFF.

V usage is TRBV20-1 and J usage is TRBJ1-1; 10 nucleotides align to TRBD1. Germline lookup yields CDR1 DFQATT and CDR2 SNEGSKA (reference sequence). V dropped 0 bases and J dropped 1; count of bases not matched to a gene: 8. The CDR3 consists of 17 residues. The CDR3 loop reads CSARDSRDRGPNTEAFF. Written as DNA, the CDR3 is TGCAGTGCTAGAGATAGCCGGGACAGGGGCCCGAACACTGAAGCTTTCTTT.

Many counts were recorded for this clonotype. The chain has TRBV7-8 and TRBJ1-6; 8 bases are shared with TRBD1. Germline CDR1 and CDR2: SGHVS and FQNEAQ. The CDR3 sequence is 14 residues long. Losses at the gene ends were 8 bases for V and 7 bases for J; bases not matched to a gene: 7. CDR3 DNA sequence: TGTGCCAGCCTCCCGGCAGGGGGCAATTCACCCCTCCACTTT. Translated, it gives CASLPAGGNSPLHF.

This chain connects TRBV14 to TRBJ1-4; 9 nucleotides line up with TRBD1. Germline lookup yields CDR1 SGHDN and CDR2 FVKESK. Trimming at V came to 0 bases and at J to 5 bases, leaving 4 bases not matched to a gene. The CDR3 runs 16 residues. CDR3 loop: CASSQDTGTGNEKLFF. The CDR3 DNA reads TGTGCCAGCAGCCAAGATACCGGGACAGGGAATGAAAAACTGTTTTTT.

This clonotype was seen repeatedly, ten times or more. CDR3 region: CASSMFRGSDGYTF. The CDR3 DNA is TGTGCCAGTAGTATGTTCCGGGGTTCAGATGGCTACACCTTC. The chain is built from TRBV19 and TRBJ1-2; D is ambiguous. Germline V gene data show CDR1 as LNHDA and CDR2 as SQIVND (reference sequence). This CDR3 has 14 amino acids. Trimming stripped 3 bases from V and 6 bases from J, with 14 bases between.

This clonotype was observed a few times. The genes are TRBV7-2 and TRBJ1-5; D unresolved. The CDR3 extends over 14 amino acids. Per the germline V gene, CDR1 is SGHTA and CDR2 is FQGNSA. V was clipped by 0 bases and J by 4 bases, with 7 bases between them. The chain's CDR3 is CASSLAGINQPQHF. The CDR3 bases are TGTGCCAGCAGCTTAGCAGGGATAAATCAGCCCCAGCATTTT.

This clonotype was recorded at least ten times. The chain recombines TRBV7-2 with TRBJ2-7; D gene unclear. V dropped 3 bases and J dropped 7 bases, with 13 bases sitting between them. The CDR3 is made up of 13 amino acids. Germline V gene data show CDR1 as SGHTA and CDR2 as FQGNSA. The CDR3 protein is CASSFSPRQEQYF. CDR3 sequence (DNA): TGTGCCAGCAGCTTCTCGCCTAGGCAGGAGCAGTACTTC.

This clonotype was seen only a few times. The chain carries TRBV7-9 and TRBJ2-1; D might be TRBD2 (7 bases). Per germline, CDR1 SEHNR and CDR2 FQNEAQ (reference sequence). The CDR3 runs 13 residues. With 6 bases removed from V and 7 bases from J, the gap between germline ends came to 13 bases. The DNA of the CDR3 is TGTGCCAGCAGGTATGCGGGGGCGAATGAGCAGTTCTTC. This codes for CASRYAGANEQFF.

This clonotype was detected many times. The rearrangement links TRBV7-2 to TRBJ2-5, with 7 bases matching TRBD1. The J segment lost 5 bases and the V segment lost 3 bases, leaving 12 bases of the junction unmatched. From germline, CDR1 is SGHTA and CDR2 FQGNSA. The CDR3 sequence is 16 residues long. DNA for the CDR3: TGTGCCAGCAGCTTCCGCCGGGACAGAAATATGGAGACCCAGTACTTC. Protein sequence: CASSFRRDRNMETQYF.

V and J are TRBV7-2 and TRBJ1-2, with 8 bases lining up with TRBD1. Trimming cost V 3 bases and J 4 bases; bases outside gene matches: 4. Germline V gives CDR1 SGHTA, CDR2 FQGNSA. This CDR3 spans 14 amino acids. CDR3 residues: CASSFPQGAYGYTF. The CDR3 DNA is TGTGCCAGCAGCTTTCCTCAGGGGGCCTATGGCTACACCTTC.

The sample holds many counts of this clonotype. V and J are TRBV7-2 and TRBJ1-2; possible D gene TRBD1, 6 bases. Looked up from germline, CDR1 is SGHTA and CDR2 is FQGNSA. The CDR3 length is 15 residues. Trimming left V 5 bases short and J 8 bases short, with 21 bases between. The CDR3 sequence: CASSNSVGGAEGYTF. DNA for the CDR3: TGTGCCAGCAGCAACTCCGTCGGGGGGGCGGAAGGCTACACCTTC.

The chain recombines TRBV28 with TRBJ1-1, with a weak D call TRBD1 (5 bases). The CDR3 runs 13 residues. Germline assignment: CDR1 MDHEN and CDR2 SYDVKM. Deletions cut 3 bases from V and 10 bases from J, with 15 bases between. The DNA of the CDR3 is TGTGCCAGCAGTTTTGTTCGGGGGTCCGGAGCTTTCTTT. Its translation: CASSFVRGSGAFF.

This clonotype showed up many times. The chain couples TRBV7-2 to TRBJ2-7; D uncertain. Trimming removed 5 bases from V and 0 bases from J, with 5 bases in between. CDR3 size: 12 residues. Germline V gene data show CDR1 as SGHTA and CDR2 as FQGNSA. Here the CDR3 reads CASSQPSYEQYF. The DNA for the CDR3 is TGTGCCAGCAGCCAACCCTCCTACGAGCAGTACTTC.